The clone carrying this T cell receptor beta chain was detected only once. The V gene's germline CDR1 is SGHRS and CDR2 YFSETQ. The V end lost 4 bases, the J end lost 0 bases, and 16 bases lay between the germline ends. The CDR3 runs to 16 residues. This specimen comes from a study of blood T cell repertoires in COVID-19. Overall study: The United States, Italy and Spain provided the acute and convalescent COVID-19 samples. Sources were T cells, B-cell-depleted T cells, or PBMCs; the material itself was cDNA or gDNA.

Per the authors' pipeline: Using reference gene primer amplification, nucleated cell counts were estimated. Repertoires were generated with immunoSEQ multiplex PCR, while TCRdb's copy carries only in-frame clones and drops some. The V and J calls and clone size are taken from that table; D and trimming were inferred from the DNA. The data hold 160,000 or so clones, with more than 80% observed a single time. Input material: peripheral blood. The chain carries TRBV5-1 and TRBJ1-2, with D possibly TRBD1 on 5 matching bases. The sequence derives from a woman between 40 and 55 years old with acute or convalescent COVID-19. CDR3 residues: CASSPTSGPTNYGYTF. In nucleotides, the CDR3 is TGCGCCAGCAGCCCTACCTCAGGGCCCACTAACTATGGCTACACCTTC.